The 30 T cell receptor beta chains presented below share a single source sample, sequenced in a study of blood T cell repertoires in COVID-19. TCRdb keeps only in-frame clones here, not all; method: immunoSEQ multiplex PCR. The data contain about 60,000 clones, approximately 92% of them seen just once; the ten biggest clones take up under 2.5%. The material sequenced was peripheral blood. The receptors shown here come from a man between 60 and 75 years old with acute or convalescent COVID-19.

A few counts support this clone. V usage is TRBV6-5 and J usage is TRBJ1-4; no clear D gene. V was cut by 7 bases and J by 4 bases, with 16 bases left in between. The CDR3 loop spans 15 amino acids. Germline V gene lookup returns CDR1 MNHEY and CDR2 SVGAGI. The CDR3 nucleotides read TGTGCCAGCATGACGGGAGGCTCGGTTAATGAAAAACTGTTTTTT. It is translated as CASMTGGSVNEKLFF.

The chain joins TRBV24-1 to TRBJ2-2, with TRBD2 identical over 7 bases. The V segment lost 1 base and the J segment 6 bases; nucleotides outside the gene matches: 4. The CDR3 loop spans 15 amino acids. Per the germline V gene, CDR1 is KGHDR and CDR2 is SFDVKD. The CDR3 DNA follows: TGTGCCACCAGTGATTTAGATGGGGGGGCCGGGGAGCTGTTTTTT. Residues: CATSDLDGGAGELFF.

This clone was seen just once. The CDR3 DNA reads TGTGCCAGCAGCCCTACAGGGGGGGGCGATCAGCCCCAGCATTTT. Its translation is CASSPTGGGDQPQHF. The rearrangement uses TRBV28 and TRBJ1-5, with 8 positions matching TRBD1. CDR1 and CDR2 from the germline V gene are MDHEN and SYDVKM. There are 15 residues in the CDR3. V shed 6 bases, J shed 5 bases, and the junction held 9 bases outside the gene matches.

This clone has just one count. The rearrangement joins TRBV27 to TRBJ2-7, with 11 bases lining up with TRBD2. The CDR3 spans 19 residues. V lost 10 bases to trimming and J lost 2 bases; unmatched junction nucleotides: 22. Germline V lookup: CDR1 MNHEY, CDR2 SMNVEV (reference sequence). The CDR3 protein is CATPTTPGLAAEIAYEQYF. In DNA, the CDR3 is TGTGCCACTCCGACAACCCCGGGACTAGCGGCAGAAATTGCCTACGAGCAGTACTTC.

The chain carries TRBV28 and TRBJ2-7; 9 bases align to TRBD1. The V and J ends lost 5 bases and 2 bases, in that order; junction bases with no gene match: 19. Germline CDR1 and CDR2: MDHEN and SYDVKM. The CDR3 has 19 residues. This CDR3 reads CASSPPYRGRERLAYEQYF. The CDR3 DNA follows: TGTGCCAGCAGTCCCCCCTACAGGGGGCGGGAGCGTTTGGCCTACGAGCAGTACTTC. Looking up the rest from reference TRBV28 and TRBJ2-7 gives the full variable domain: DVKVTQSSRYLVKRTGEKVFLECVQDMDHENMFWYRQDPGLGLRLIYFSYDVKMKEKGDIPEGYSVSREKKERFSLILESASTNQTSMYLCASSPPYRGRERLAYEQYFGPGTRLTVT.

This chain links TRBV6-1 with TRBJ1-1, with D possibly TRBD1 on 5 matching bases. With 2 bases removed from V and 4 bases from J, the gap between germline ends came to 11 bases. This CDR3 has 14 residues. Germline V gene sequence: CDR1 MNHNS, CDR2 SASEGT. The CDR3 bases are TGTGCCAGCAGTGAATCCCAGGGATCCACTGAAGCTTTCTTT. It is translated as CASSESQGSTEAFF.

Turning to this clone: A junction boundary mismatches the germline segment, possibly from a read error. The chain has TRBV19 and TRBJ1-4; weak D call: TRBD1 (6 bases). The CDR3 has 15 amino acids. In germline, CDR1 is LNHDA, CDR2 SQIVND (reference sequence). CDR3 DNA sequence: TGTGCCAGTAGTATTATGACAGGATCTAACGAAAAACTGTTTTTT. Protein product: CASSIMTGSNEKLFF.

The rearrangement uses TRBV7-2 and TRBJ1-3, with D uncertain. V was shortened by 4 bases and J by 0 bases, with 10 bases between the two germline ends. Germline CDR1 is SGHTA and CDR2 is FQGNSA. The CDR3 runs to 15 residues. The CDR3 nucleotides are TGTGCCAGCAGCTCCAGAGGCACCTCTGGAAACACCATATATTTT. Its translation is CASSSRGTSGNTIYF.

The chain recombines TRBV28 with TRBJ2-7; 9 bases are shared with TRBD1. V was clipped by 3 bases and J by 3 bases; unmatched bases: 3. The CDR3 has 14 amino acids. In germline, CDR1 is MDHEN, CDR2 SYDVKM. In DNA, the CDR3 is TGTGCCAGCAGTTTGGGGACAGGGATCTACGAGCAGTACTTC. As protein: CASSLGTGIYEQYF. The full variable domain, rest sourced from reference TRBV28 and TRBJ2-7, is DVKVTQSSRYLVKRTGEKVFLECVQDMDHENMFWYRQDPGLGLRLIYFSYDVKMKEKGDIPEGYSVSREKKERFSLILESASTNQTSMYLCASSLGTGIYEQYFGPGTRLTVT.

This chain's CDR3 is CASSLSGDNYGYTF. CDR3 sequence (DNA): TGTGCCAGCAGTCTGTCCGGGGATAACTATGGCTACACCTTC. This chain joins TRBV28 and TRBJ1-2; D call uncertain. The V and J ends lost 5 bases and 1 base respectively, with 11 bases between them. CDR1 is MDHEN and CDR2 is SYDVKM in the germline V gene. CDR3 length equals 14 residues.

The V gene is TRBV3-1 (or the pseudogene TRBV3-2), the J gene TRBJ1-2, with 8 bases that match TRBD1. V dropped 3 bases and J dropped 8; count of bases not matched to a gene: 11. Germline CDR1 and CDR2: LGHDT and YNNKEL (reference sequence). The CDR3 spans 15 residues. The CDR3 loop is CASSHDYRGSGGYTF. In DNA form, the CDR3 reads TGTGCCAGCAGCCACGATTACAGGGGGAGTGGGGGCTACACCTTC.

V gene TRBV4-3 combines with J gene TRBJ2-7; D remains unclear. The CDR3 loop spans 13 amino acids. Looked up from germline, CDR1 is LGHNA and CDR2 is YSLEER. V dropped 0 bases and J dropped 0 bases, with 3 bases sitting between them. DNA of the CDR3: TGCGCCAGCAGCCAAGACAGCTCCTACGAGCAGTACTTC. As protein: CASSQDSSYEQYF.

The J gene is TRBJ2-1, the V gene TRBV19; 12 bases are a match to TRBD2. Trimming took 6 bases from V and 4 from J; bases not matched to a gene: 4. The CDR3 totals 15 residues. Germline-derived CDR1 and CDR2 are LNHDA and SQIVND (reference sequence). DNA for the CDR3: TGTGCCAGTAGGCAGACTAGCGGGGGATACAATGAGCAGTTCTTC. Its protein product is CASRQTSGGYNEQFF. Combining the CDR3 with reference TRBV19 and TRBJ2-1 gives the whole variable domain DGGITQSPKYLFRKEGQNVTLSCEQNLNHDAMYWYRQDPGQGLRLIYYSQIVNDFQKGDIAEGYSVSREKKESFPLTVTSAQKNPTAFYLCASRQTSGGYNEQFFGPGTRLTVL.

J is TRBJ2-7 and V is TRBV6-2 or TRBV6-3; TRBD2 is a possible D gene (6 bases). Germline V gene sequence: CDR1 MNHEY, CDR2 SVGEGT. CDR3 size: 15 residues. Trimming removed 5 bases at V and 2 bases at J, with 16 bases between. This chain's CDR3 is CASSNARDWTYEQYF. CDR3 DNA: TGTGCCAGCAGTAACGCCAGGGACTGGACCTACGAGCAGTACTTC.

This clone is a singleton in its sample. This chain links TRBV7-6 with TRBJ2-2; tentatively, D is TRBD1 (5 bases). The V gene's germline CDR1 is SGHVS and CDR2 FNYEAQ. The ends were cut back, 5 bases at V and 1 base at J, with 20 bases in the middle. This CDR3 contains 18 residues. The CDR3, as DNA: TGTGCCAGCAGCCCTATGAGAAAAGGGGTCTTGAACACCGGGGAGCTGTTTTTT. Its protein is CASSPMRKGVLNTGELFF. The whole variable domain, remainder taken from reference TRBV7-6 and TRBJ2-2, is GAGVSQSPRYKVTKRGQDVALRCDPISGHVSLYWYRQALGQGPEFLTYFNYEAQQDKSGLPNDRFSAERPEGSISTLTIQRTEQRDSAMYRCASSPMRKGVLNTGELFFGEGSRLTVL.

V gene TRBV20-1 combines with J gene TRBJ1-2, with D maybe TRBD1 (5 bases). Trimming removed 3 bases at V and 4 bases at J, with 9 bases between. This CDR3 is 12 amino acids long. The germline gives CDR1 DFQATT, CDR2 SNEGSKA (reference sequence). The CDR3 nucleotides read TGCAGTGCTAGTGCAGGGTCCTATGGCTACACCTTC. Its translation is CSASAGSYGYTF.

The chain's CDR3 is CASSSGGTTYNEQFF. CDR3 nucleotide sequence: TGTGCCAGCAGTTCCGGCGGGACGACCTACAATGAGCAGTTCTTC. The chain couples TRBV6-6 to TRBJ2-1; weak D call: TRBD2 (6 bases). Trimming pared 4 bases from V and 2 bases from J, leaving 12 bases between. CDR3 size: 15 residues. Germline V gene sequence: CDR1 MNHNY, CDR2 SVGAGI (reference sequence).

The chain recombines TRBV18 with TRBJ2-5; D might be TRBD2 (6 bases). Germline-derived CDR1 and CDR2 are KGHSH and LQKENI. The CDR3 has 14 residues. V lost 6 bases and J lost 4, with 15 bases in between. The CDR3 bases are TGTGCCAGCTCGCCCGGGGACTTGGTAGAGACCCAGTACTTC. Protein sequence: CASSPGDLVETQYF.

The V call is TRBV7-9, the J call TRBJ1-2, with a possible D match to TRBD1 (5 bases). From germline, CDR1 is SEHNR and CDR2 FQNEAQ (reference sequence). Trimming pared 5 bases from V and 4 bases from J, leaving 8 bases between. This CDR3 has 12 amino acids. The CDR3 DNA reads as TGTGCCAGCAGCAGCGGGACCTATGGCTACACCTTC. The encoded protein is CASSSGTYGYTF.

The genes are TRBV25-1 and TRBJ1-1; D unresolved. V gave up 5 bases and J gave up 1 base, with 5 bases separating them. The V gene's germline CDR1 is MGHDK and CDR2 SYGVNS. The CDR3 is made up of 12 amino acids. The CDR3 is CASSIGNTEAFF. CDR3 nucleotide sequence: TGTGCCAGCAGTATCGGGAACACTGAAGCTTTCTTT.

The chain uses TRBV5-5 and TRBJ2-2; no definite D call. Germline CDR1 and CDR2: SGHKS and YYEKEE (reference sequence). Trimming removed 5 bases from V and 0 bases from J, with 17 bases in between. This CDR3 contains 17 residues. CDR3 amino acids: CASSPFRSLSNTGELFF. As DNA, the CDR3 is TGTGCCAGCAGTCCTTTCCGTTCTCTGTCGAACACCGGGGAGCTGTTTTTT.

The CDR3 DNA reads as TGTGCCAGCAGCTTGTCGACAGGGGCTGAGGAGACCCAGTACTTC. Protein: CASSLSTGAEETQYF. The gene calls are TRBV11-1 and TRBJ2-5; 8 bases map to TRBD1. The CDR3 has 15 residues. V trimming: 3 bases; J trimming: 5 bases; junction bases outside the gene matches: 8. Germline V lookup: CDR1 SGHAT, CDR2 FQDESV (reference sequence).

The rearrangement links TRBV27 to TRBJ2-5; TRBD1 matches 7 bases. The germline V gene encodes CDR1 MNHEY and CDR2 SMNVEV (reference sequence). The junction had 5 bases not matched to a gene; V was cut back by 0 bases and J by 4 bases. The length of the CDR3 is 15 residues. The CDR3 DNA reads TGTGCCAGCAGTTTATCTAACAGGGGCCGAGAGACCCAGTACTTC. It specifies CASSLSNRGRETQYF.

The chain couples TRBV7-2 to TRBJ1-3; D not certain. The CDR3 runs 17 residues. The germline gives CDR1 SGHTA, CDR2 FQGNSA. V shed 3 bases and J shed 0 bases, with 15 bases lying between them. In nucleotides, the CDR3 is TGTGCCAGCAGCTTTTCCGGCGGATTGGGCTCTGGAAACACCATATATTTT. This translates into CASSFSGGLGSGNTIYF.

The chain combines TRBV5-8 with TRBJ1-2; TRBD1 matches at 7 bases. CDR3 length: 15 amino acids. In germline, CDR1 is SGHTS, CDR2 YDEGEE. V shed 6 bases, J shed 0 bases, and the junction held 8 bases outside the gene matches. For the CDR3, the DNA is TGTGCCAGCACTCTAACCAGGGGGGCTAACTATGGCTACACCTTC. This codes for CASTLTRGANYGYTF.

This chain joins TRBV7-2 and TRBJ1-5; 9 positions agree with TRBD1. The V gene's germline CDR1 is SGHTA and CDR2 FQGNSA. The CDR3 is 15 residues long. J lost 6 bases, V lost 4 bases, and 7 bases had no gene match. In DNA form, the CDR3 reads TGTGCCAGCAGCTCTGACAGGGGGATAGGTCAGCCCCAGCATTTT. This sequence encodes CASSSDRGIGQPQHF.

V is TRBV9 and J is TRBJ1-5; the match to TRBD1 covers 7 bases. From germline, CDR1 is SGDLS and CDR2 YYNGEE. The CDR3 has 15 amino acids. The V segment lost 3 bases and the J segment 0 bases; nucleotides outside the gene matches: 3. This chain's CDR3 is CASSAGTDSNQPQHF. The CDR3 DNA follows: TGTGCCAGCAGCGCCGGGACAGATAGCAATCAGCCCCAGCATTTT.

The CDR3 DNA follows: TGTGCCAGCAGCAATGGGGCGGGGGCGAATGGAAACACCATATATTTT. Amino acid sequence: CASSNGAGANGNTIYF. The chain recombines TRBV13 with TRBJ1-3, with D perhaps TRBD1 (6 bases). CDR3 size: 16 residues. Trimming cost V 5 bases and J 3 bases, with 17 bases left between them. Germline-derived CDR1 and CDR2 are PRHDT and FYEKMQ (reference sequence).

The chain carries TRBV30 and TRBJ2-3, with D possibly TRBD1 on 6 matching bases. V lost 5 bases and J lost 7, with 16 bases in between. The CDR3 is 13 amino acids. The germline CDR1 and CDR2 sequences are GTSNPN and SVGIG (reference sequence). CDR3 sequence: CAWEDRGGYTQYF. The DNA for the CDR3 is TGTGCCTGGGAGGACAGAGGGGGATATACGCAGTATTTT.

The rearrangement joins TRBV12-3 or TRBV12-4 to TRBJ2-7, with D possibly being TRBD1 (5 bases). Between the trimmed V and J ends, which lost 1 base and 3 bases, there was a span of 7 bases. The CDR3 totals 13 residues. The CDR3 DNA sequence: TGTGCCAGCAGTTTAGGACAGATCTACGAGCAGTACTTC. Translated: CASSLGQIYEQYF.